This TCR beta chain stems from a study of T cell responses to AZD1222 COVID-19 vaccine. The repertoire was sequenced with immunoSEQ multiplex PCR; TCRdb's copy has only in-frame clones and lacks some. This table holds 110,000 or so clones, around 83% found once. CDR3 length: 16 residues. Germline CDR1 is SGHTA and CDR2 is FQGNSA. V lost 1 base and J 2 bases, leaving 11 bases between the germline ends. The chain links TRBV7-2 to TRBJ2-2, with a possible D match to TRBD1 (7 bases). Sequences were derived from peripheral blood, sampled 28 days after the second AZD1222 dose. This sequence originates from an adult who received the AZD1222 COVID-19 vaccine. The CDR3 spells CASSLGQGGNTGELFF. The CDR3 DNA is TGTGCCAGCAGCTTAGGTCAGGGGGGTAACACCGGGGAGCTGTTTTTT.